Listed here are 5 T cell receptor beta chains from one sample, sequenced in a study of CD8 T cells in ankylosing spondylitis. General study findings and limits: Characteristic of ankylosing spondylitis blood, it appeared, was a TCR beta motif comprising several highly homologous variants.

TCRdb re-called the 5' RACE reads with MiXCR, one entry per CDR3 protein. The table includes about 440,000 distinct CDR3 sequences, about 15% detected once. The antigens these receptors bind are not known. The sequenced material came from blood, either unsorted or a sorted T cell fraction (not recorded which). The receptors stem from a male donor with ankylosing spondylitis.

The CDR3 region has the DNA TGTGCCAGCAGTACCGACGGCGCCCGCGGAGCTTTCTTT. It translates to CASSTDGARGAFF. The chain employs TRBV6-5 and TRBJ1-1; D gene uncertain. Germline CDR1 and CDR2: MNHEY and SVGAGI. This CDR3 spans 13 amino acids. V lost 5 bases, J lost 10 bases, and 17 bases lay in between.

The chain has TRBV5-1 and TRBJ1-5; the D gene is possibly TRBD1 (6 bases). Germline V gives CDR1 SGHRS, CDR2 YFSETQ. V was trimmed by 3 bases and J by 0 bases, leaving 13 bases between them. The CDR3 loop spans 16 amino acids. For the CDR3, the DNA is TGCGCCAGCAGCTGGACAGTCCTTTATAGCAATCAGCCCCAGCATTTT. Translating it yields CASSWTVLYSNQPQHF. The whole variable domain, filled in from reference TRBV5-1 and TRBJ1-5, reads KAGVTQTPRYLIKTRGQQVTLSCSPISGHRSVSWYQQTPGQGLQFLFEYFSETQRNKGNFPGRFSGRQFSNSRSEMNVSTLELGDSALYLCASSWTVLYSNQPQHFGDGTRLSIL.

The V gene is TRBV16, the J gene TRBJ1-6; TRBD1 matches at 7 bases. The trim removed 4 bases at V and 7 bases at J, leaving 13 bases unmatched. The germline V gene encodes CDR1 KGHSY and CDR2 FQNENV. The CDR3 length is 17 residues. Here the CDR3 DNA reads TGTGCCAGCAGCCCCAGCTCAGGGGGTAGGCGGAATTCACCCCTCCACTTT. This translates into CASSPSSGGRRNSPLHF.

The table lists this clonotype with many counts. The chain uses TRBV6-1 and TRBJ1-1; D is perhaps TRBD1 (6 bases). The V end was cut by 10 bases, the J end by 4 bases, with 16 bases between. CDR1 MNHNS and CDR2 SASEGT come from the germline V gene. This CDR3 spans 13 amino acids. CDR3 in amino acids: CAISMGGGTEAFF. DNA of the CDR3: TGTGCCATCTCAATGGGGGGCGGCACTGAAGCTTTCTTT.

This clonotype was observed many times. The chain's CDR3 is CASSPSGNTEAFF. The CDR3 nucleotides read TGTGCCAGCAGTCCTAGTGGGAACACTGAAGCTTTCTTT. The gene calls are TRBV18 and TRBJ1-1; no clear D. V was cut by 8 bases and J by 1 base, with 11 bases left in between. Germline CDR1 KGHSH, CDR2 LQKENI. The CDR3 sequence is 13 residues long.